Listed below are T cell receptor beta chains from one sample, sequenced in a study of T cell responses to AZD1222 COVID-19 vaccine. Method: immunoSEQ multiplex PCR; TCRdb's copy keeps in-frame clones and lacks some. The sample carries 100,000 to 110,000 clones, approximately 91% recorded once. Sequences were derived from peripheral blood, sampled on day 0 of AZD1222 vaccination. The source of these receptors is an adult in good health. Both conserved end residues are part of each CDR3. Fields, in order: J gene, V gene, D gene, clone size, CDR3 DNA, CDR3 protein. D genes are given only for firm matches. Size is omitted from some rows. Given values are once, few, many or a class for expanded clones.

J: TRBJ1-1
V: TRBV18
D: -
size: -
DNA: TGTGCCAGCTCACCGGGGGAGTCATACACTGAAGCTTTCTTT
CDR3: CASSPGESYTEAFF

J: TRBJ1-6
V: TRBV5-5
D: -
size: -
DNA: TGTGCCAGCAGCTTGTCCAGGGGTTTCAGGAATTCACCCCTCCACTTT
CDR3: CASSLSRGFRNSPLHF

J: TRBJ1-4
V: TRBV7-9
D: -
size: -
DNA: TGTGCCAGCAGCCCCTACCCGGGGGCTTCTAATGAAAAACTGTTTTTT
CDR3: CASSPYPGASNEKLFF

J: TRBJ2-1
V: TRBV7-3
D: TRBD2
size: -
DNA: TGTGCCAGCAGCTTCGCTAGCGGGAGGGCCGGGAATGAGCAGTTCTTC
CDR3: CASSFASGRAGNEQFF

J: TRBJ1-5
V: TRBV6-5
D: -
size: once
DNA: TGTGCCAGCCACGATGTTAACAATCAGCCCCAGCATTTT
CDR3: CASHDVNNQPQHF

J: TRBJ1-2
V: TRBV2
D: -
size: -
DNA: TGTGCCAGCAGTGATCTGGACGGACCATGGGGTCGAGGCTACACCTTC
CDR3: CASSDLDGPWGRGYTF

J: TRBJ2-1
V: TRBV9
D: -
size: -
DNA: TGTGCCAGCAGTGAAGGGCCCTACAATGAGCAGTTCTTC
CDR3: CASSEGPYNEQFF

J: TRBJ2-7
V: TRBV9
D: TRBD2
size: -
DNA: TGTGCCAGCAGCGTTGCCCCCTTTACTAGCGGGAGCTCCTACGAGCAGTACTTC
CDR3: CASSVAPFTSGSSYEQYF

J: TRBJ2-6
V: TRBV5-1
D: -
size: -
DNA: TGCGCCAGCAGCTTGCGTACCGTGGGGGACTCTGGGGCCAACGTCCTGACTTTC
CDR3: CASSLRTVGDSGANVLTF

J: TRBJ1-1
V: TRBV6-1
D: -
size: -
DNA: TGTGCCAGCAGTGAAGTTAAGAACACTGAAGCTTTCTTT
CDR3: CASSEVKNTEAFF

J: TRBJ1-4
V: TRBV11-2
D: -
size: -
DNA: TGTGCCAGCAGCTTATTGGGCGGTAATGAAAAACTGTTTTTT
CDR3: CASSLLGGNEKLFF

J: TRBJ2-1
V: TRBV19
D: -
size: once
DNA: TGTGCCAGTAGTATTTCGGGATATACCTACAATGAGCAGTTCTTC
CDR3: CASSISGYTYNEQFF

J: TRBJ2-1
V: TRBV18
D: -
size: -
DNA: TGTGCCAGCTCACCAGGTGGCGGTTACAATGAGCAGTTCTTC
CDR3: CASSPGGGYNEQFF

J: TRBJ2-3
V: TRBV2
D: TRBD2
size: -
DNA: TGTGCCAGCAGGCCGGGTAGCGGGAGGGTTGGCACAGATACGCAGTATTTT
CDR3: CASRPGSGRVGTDTQYF

J: TRBJ1-3
V: TRBV7-9
D: -
size: -
DNA: TGTGCCAGCAGCTTAAGAGGGCAGACTTCTGGAAACACCATATATTTT
CDR3: CASSLRGQTSGNTIYF

J: TRBJ1-5
V: TRBV28
D: TRBD1
size: -
DNA: TGTGCCAGCATCCCCGCTGGAGGGGGCCTTAGCAATCAGCCCCAGCATTTT
CDR3: CASIPAGGGLSNQPQHF

J: TRBJ2-7
V: TRBV19
D: TRBD1
size: -
DNA: TGTGCCAGTAGTAAACCGGGACAGGGGTTCTACGAGCAGTACTTC
CDR3: CASSKPGQGFYEQYF

J: TRBJ2-7
V: TRBV10-1
D: TRBD2
size: -
DNA: TGCGCCAGCAGTAGCGGGGGTAACTACGAGCAGTACTTC
CDR3: CASSSGGNYEQYF

J: TRBJ1-1
V: TRBV7-2
D: -
size: -
DNA: TGTGCCAGCAGCCTGGGACCCTTACTTAGAACCACTGAAGCTTTCTTT
CDR3: CASSLGPLLRTTEAFF

J: TRBJ1-5
V: TRBV18
D: -
size: -
DNA: TGTGCCAGCTCCCCTGGGGATCATATAGTACCCCAGCATTTT
CDR3: CASSPGDHIVPQHF

J: TRBJ2-1
V: TRBV6-5
D: -
size: once
DNA: TGTGCCAGCAGGCAGGGATGGAATGAGCAGTTCTTC
CDR3: CASRQGWNEQFF

J: TRBJ2-7
V: TRBV6-5
D: TRBD2
size: -
DNA: TGTGCCAGCAGCAGTGGACTAGCGGGATCCTACGAGCAGTACTTC
CDR3: CASSSGLAGSYEQYF

J: TRBJ1-1
V: TRBV23-1
D: -
size: -
DNA: TGCGCCAGCAGTCAATCGCGAAGCTGGGACACTGAAGCTTTCTTT
CDR3: CASSQSRSWDTEAFF

J: TRBJ2-3
V: TRBV2
D: -
size: -
DNA: TGTGCCTCAGACCAGGGCACAGATACGCAGTATTTT
CDR3: CASDQGTDTQYF

J: TRBJ2-3
V: TRBV24-1
D: TRBD2
size: -
DNA: TGTGCCACCAGTGACCGGGGACTAGCGGGAGGGCCGGAGGTTGTGAACTACACAGATACGCAGTATTTT
CDR3: CATSDRGLAGGPEVVNYTDTQYF

J: TRBJ2-6
V: TRBV14
D: TRBD1
size: -
DNA: TGTGCCAGCAGCCAAGATCCTCTTGGACAGGGTCCAGGGTCTGGGGCCAACGTCCTGACTTTC
CDR3: CASSQDPLGQGPGSGANVLTF

J: TRBJ1-5
V: TRBV27
D: TRBD1
size: -
DNA: TGTGCCAGCAGTTCGCTGGGACAGCAAAATCAGCCCCAGCATTTT
CDR3: CASSSLGQQNQPQHF

J: TRBJ2-1
V: TRBV7-2
D: TRBD2
size: -
DNA: TGTGCCAGCAGCCCACCCAACGTGGGAGGGAGCGAGCAGTTCTTC
CDR3: CASSPPNVGGSEQFF

J: TRBJ1-3
V: TRBV10-2
D: -
size: -
DNA: TGCGCCAGCAGGCGGGGGGAGGAAAACACCATATATTTT
CDR3: CASRRGEENTIYF

J: TRBJ1-4
V: TRBV27
D: TRBD1
size: -
DNA: TGTGCCAGCAGTCTCCTAGGACAGGAACCGGAAAAACTGTTTTTT
CDR3: CASSLLGQEPEKLFF

J: TRBJ1-5
V: TRBV6-5
D: TRBD1
size: -
DNA: TGTGCCGCAAGACAGGGGGATCAGCCCCAGCATTTT
CDR3: CAARQGDQPQHF

J: TRBJ2-1
V: TRBV10-3
D: TRBD2
size: -
DNA: TGTGCCATCAGTGAGTCGGGGCTAGCGGGCGACAATGAGCAGTTCTTC
CDR3: CAISESGLAGDNEQFF

J: TRBJ2-6
V: TRBV25-1
D: -
size: -
DNA: TGTGCCAGCAGCCAACAGGGCTCTGGGGCCAACGTCCTGACTTTC
CDR3: CASSQQGSGANVLTF

J: TRBJ2-7
V: TRBV7-3
D: -
size: -
DNA: TGTGCCAGCAGCCTCAAAGGGGGGGCCTACGAGCAGTACTTC
CDR3: CASSLKGGAYEQYF

J: TRBJ2-3
V: TRBV13
D: TRBD2
size: -
DNA: TGTGCCAGCAGGACGAGCGGGAGTGGTGATACGCAGTATTTT
CDR3: CASRTSGSGDTQYF